This TCR beta chain derives from a study of blood T cells in healthy people across ages. Study conclusions and caveats: Naive and antigen-experienced cells were not separated, limiting conclusive comparison.

The table lists this clonotype with a few counts. Its antigen remains unidentified. Using a J-beta primer mix together with a sample-barcoded 5' primer, a second PCR was run for roughly 7 to 12 cycles. TCRdb recomputed calls from the 5' RACE reads with MiXCR, one row per CDR3 protein. This table holds more than 600,000 distinct CDR3 sequences, 20% to 25% found once. Looked up from germline, CDR1 is SQVTM and CDR2 is ANQGSEA. The CDR3 length is 11 residues. V was cut by 4 bases and J by 4 bases, with 7 bases left in between. This sample was shared with a second study, whose subject was T cells of mothers and their children. That publication notes: With unrelated pairs as the comparison, related mother-child pairs had a slightly higher overlap that was not significant. No persistent microchimeric T cell clones were detected.

This chain connects TRBV29-1 to TRBJ1-2; D is undetermined. The sequenced sample was blood. This receptor was obtained from a boy between 10 and 17 years old in good health. The chain's CDR3 is CSVGSGYGYTF. The CDR3, as DNA: TGCAGCGTTGGATCTGGCTATGGCTACACCTTC.